What follows describes a single T cell receptor beta chain. Its antigen is unidentified. Uncontrolled infection, other autoimmune disease, pregnancy and lactation each barred patients from inclusion. This sample is part of a study of T cells in Graves' hyperthyroidism and ophthalmopathy. Study context: At initial diagnosis, before any treatment had begun, peripheral blood was obtained. Findings of the study overall: Ophthalmopathy, as predicted by the model, came a median roughly 6.8 months after the prediction.

The TCR beta CDR3 regions underwent amplification using RNA transcripts as the source. A set of HTBI primers served as the primers for a first-round RT-PCR of the TCR CDR3. TCRdb passed the multiplex PCR reads through MiXCR, listing each CDR3 protein once. This table holds around 500,000 distinct CDR3 sequences, around 13% found once. The germline gives CDR1 DFQATT, CDR2 SNEGSKA (reference sequence). CDR3 length equals 16 residues. V lost 0 bases, J lost 4 bases, and 18 bases lay in between. Sequenced: blood. The rearrangement links TRBV20-1 to TRBJ1-1, with D possibly matching TRBD1 (5 bases). This receptor was obtained from a woman aged 40 to 49 with Graves' hyperthyroidism. This chain's CDR3 is CSARDMGQGGGTEAFF. CDR3 nucleotides: TGCAGTGCTAGAGATATGGGGCAGGGCGGAGGCACTGAAGCTTTCTTT.